The source of this T cell receptor (beta chain) is a study of molecular identifiers for immune sequencing clone quantification (dated by TCRdb to the late 2010s). The study in broad terms: For a replicate experiment, RNA from roughly 20,000 or 100,000 naive CD8 T cells was divided into five aliquots, and four of the five aliquots were sequenced. This methods study benchmarked molecular-identifier clustering-based TCR repertoire sequencing (MIDCIRS) and TCR RNA copy counting, using CD8 T cells to do so.

V loses 4 bases at its end and J loses 0 bases; junction bases beyond the gene matches: 4. CDR1 is given as SGHKS and CDR2 as YYEKEE, both from the germline V gene (reference sequence). The CDR3 has 15 amino acids, counting the end cysteine and phenylalanine. Here the CDR3 DNA is all that survives: 45 bases in frame from base 1. The library came from PCR. Sequenced using a NextSeq 500. Bulk TCR libraries were generated as previously described, with the TCR primers listed in Table S5 used. Total RNA was purified with the Qiagen AllPrep DNA/RNA kit. Reads from multiple sequencing runs of the same library were pooled before analysis. The paper's data handling went like this. Reads were retained only if the reads had an exact TCR constant sequence, and the retained reads were trimmed to 150 nt and grouped according to their 12-nt molecular barcodes. Reads in each barcode group were sub-clustered using a 15% Levenshtein threshold, and a quality-weighted consensus sequence was built for each RNA molecule. Non-functional sequences were removed, as were lower-count sequences one edit away from another. On the basis of fitting two negative binomial distributions, barcode sub-clusters with fewer than 20% of the maximum read count were discarded. The public reads were quality trimmed at Q25 with fastp and then assembled into clones with MiXCR by TCRdb, keeping productive beta chains. Identical CDR3 proteins give one entry, which carries the most common genes and DNA. TCRdb, not the original authors, processed these V and J calls. This sample lists approximately 590,000 distinct CDR3 sequences; about 25% were detected once. The top ten clones comprise 0.7% to 0.95% of the sample.

This clonotype was recorded a few times. Which antigen it targets is not known. This clone may be a read error of a much larger clone one base away. Libraries of naive CD8 T cells were built from anywhere between roughly 20,000 and 1,100,000 sorted cells, with 10%, 30% or 50% of the purified RNA used. Naive CD8 T cells were FACS-sorted as CD8+CD4-CCR7+CD45RA+ on a BD FACSAria II into RLT Plus buffer. To test detection sensitivity, Jurkat RNA equal to approximately ten TCR copies was added to samples of about 18,000-1,100,000 naive CD8 T cells. CD8 T cells were enriched using RosetteSep CD8+ T Cell Enrichment Cocktail and Ficoll-Paque, and the enriched cells then underwent ACK red cell lysis. On the study overall, not on this receptor specifically: In CMV-specific effector cells, clones with more than 20 RNA copies contained over 99% of molecules, whereas in naive cells such clones contained under 1% of molecules. Naive libraries contained spiked-in Jurkat TCR RNA (approximately ten copies' worth), which is not part of the donor repertoire. Spiked-in Jurkat TCR RNA equivalent to a single cell was reported to be detectable even among 800,000 to 1,000,000 naive CD8 T cells. Without barcode sub-clustering, chimeric consensus sequences inflated TCR diversity; chimeras reached as high as 47%. About 3 recovered TCR RNA copies per cell were obtained by modeling, versus approximately 10 by digital PCR, implying a capture efficiency of 30% to 35%. Highly expanded clone sizes could be underestimated if identical TCR molecules share a barcode.

The sequence came from a human donor in good health. Some libraries in this study had Jurkat cell RNA spiked in. The source material was naive CD8+ T cells from blood, with Jurkat cell RNA spiked in. The meaning of the sample's cell subset or site label: FACS-sorted CD8+CD4-CCR7+CD45RA+ naive T cells. Rearrangement joined TRBV5-5 to TRBJ2-3; 8 bases in the middle match TRBD1. The CDR3 reads CASSAGQVSTDTQYF. The DNA is as follows: TGTGCCAGCAGCGCGGGACAGGTTAGCACAGATACGCAGTATTTT.